This is a list of T cell receptor beta chains from one sample in a study of chemoradiotherapy in HPV16-positive cancers. TCRdb keeps only in-frame clones here, not all; method: immunoSEQ multiplex PCR. The sample contains just under 40,000 clones, roughly 77% of which appear only once. Sequenced here: blood, sampled from a patient who underwent chemoradiotherapy. These receptor sequences come from a human donor with HPV-associated anogenital cancer. The CDR3 runs from the conserved cysteine through the conserved F or W. The D gene is left open where the match is weak. Some rows mark clone size as missing; the rest say once, few, many or name a class of expanded clone.

CDR3: CSADRDTDTQYF; DNA: TGCAGCGCGGACAGGGACACAGATACGCAGTATTTT; V: TRBV29-1; D: TRBD1; J: TRBJ2-3; size: -
CDR3: CASSFSPGSGTNTEAFF; DNA: TGTGCCAGCAGCTTTAGCCCCGGGTCCGGGACCAACACTGAAGCTTTCTTT; V: TRBV5-5; D: -; J: TRBJ1-1; size: -
CDR3: CAWSVRAGGTEAFF; DNA: TGTGCCTGGAGTGTACGAGCAGGGGGGACTGAAGCTTTCTTT; V: TRBV30; D: TRBD1; J: TRBJ1-1; size: -
CDR3: CASSPPGKDDYGYTF; DNA: TGTGCCAGCAGCCCCCCCGGGAAGGATGACTATGGCTACACCTTC; V: TRBV11-1; D: -; J: TRBJ1-2; size: -
CDR3: CASSTGPSEAFF; DNA: TGTGCCAGTAGTACGGGACCGTCTGAAGCTTTCTTT; V: TRBV19; D: -; J: TRBJ1-1; size: -
CDR3: CASTRQGAKNEQFF; DNA: TGTGCCAGCACCCGACAGGGGGCGAAAAATGAGCAGTTCTTC; V: TRBV7-9; D: TRBD1; J: TRBJ2-1; size: once
CDR3: CASSLGGIQPQHF; DNA: TGTGCCAGCAGCTTAGGGGGGATACAGCCCCAGCATTTT; V: TRBV7-2; D: -; J: TRBJ1-5; size: once
CDR3: CATGSTDAGGYTF; DNA: TGTGCCACCGGATCGACAGACGCAGGGGGCTACACCTTC; V: TRBV6-5; D: -; J: TRBJ1-2; size: once
CDR3: CASSPALAGGYNEQFF; DNA: TGTGCCAGCAGCCCGGCCCTAGCGGGGGGTTACAATGAGCAGTTCTTC; V: TRBV11-2; D: TRBD2; J: TRBJ2-1; size: once
CDR3: CASSSGQGGVGLSNEQFF; DNA: TGTGCCAGCAGCTCGGGACAGGGCGGGGTCGGATTAAGCAATGAGCAGTTCTTC; V: TRBV7-9; D: TRBD1; J: TRBJ2-1; size: -
CDR3: CSVEVYNEQFF; DNA: TGCAGCGTGGAAGTATACAATGAGCAGTTCTTC; V: TRBV29-1; D: -; J: TRBJ2-1; size: -
CDR3: CASSPSLTQTSGNTIYF; DNA: TGTGCCAGCTCACCCTCGTTGACCCAAACCTCTGGAAACACCATATATTTT; V: TRBV18; D: -; J: TRBJ1-3; size: -
CDR3: CASSLLAGGRGEQFF; DNA: TGTGCCAGCAGCTTGCTAGCGGGGGGGAGAGGTGAGCAGTTCTTC; V: TRBV7-6; D: TRBD2; J: TRBJ2-1; size: medium-sized
CDR3: CASSRQGGDEKLFF; DNA: TGCGCCAGCAGCCGACAGGGAGGTGATGAAAAACTGTTTTTT; V: TRBV5-1; D: TRBD1; J: TRBJ1-4; size: -
CDR3: CASNILPGQGAYEQYF; DNA: TGCGCCAGCAACATTCTTCCGGGACAGGGAGCCTACGAGCAGTACTTC; V: TRBV5-1; D: TRBD1; J: TRBJ2-7; size: -
CDR3: CSVDWGDTEAFF; DNA: TGCAGCGTTGATTGGGGGGACACTGAAGCTTTCTTT; V: TRBV29-1; D: -; J: TRBJ1-1; size: -
CDR3: CASSFPSREEQYF; DNA: TGTGCCAGCAGCTTCCCCTCGCGGGAAGAGCAGTACTTC; V: TRBV7-9; D: -; J: TRBJ2-7; size: -
CDR3: CAISGSSYEQYF; DNA: TGTGCCATCAGTGGGAGCTCCTACGAGCAGTACTTC; V: TRBV10-3; D: -; J: TRBJ2-7; size: -
CDR3: CASSVVPGGATEAFF; DNA: TGTGCCAGCAGCGTAGTTCCAGGGGGCGCGACTGAAGCTTTCTTT; V: TRBV9; D: TRBD1; J: TRBJ1-1; size: -
CDR3: CASSLQVSKDSPLHF; DNA: TGTGCCAGCAGTCTGCAGGTGTCCAAGGATTCACCCCTCCACTTT; V: TRBV7-3; D: -; J: TRBJ1-6; size: few
CDR3: CASSLPGGAAGANVLTF; DNA: TGTGCCAGCAGCCTCCCAGGGGGCGCCGCTGGGGCCAACGTCCTGACTTTC; V: TRBV9; D: TRBD1; J: TRBJ2-6; size: -
CDR3: CASSSGEAETQYF; DNA: TGCGCCAGCAGCAGCGGGGAGGCTGAGACCCAGTACTTC; V: TRBV5-1; D: TRBD2; J: TRBJ2-5; size: -
CDR3: CASSQAIGLAGGRRSADTQYF; DNA: TGTGCCAGCAGCCAAGCGATCGGACTAGCGGGGGGCAGACGGTCCGCAGATACGCAGTATTTT; V: TRBV14; D: TRBD2; J: TRBJ2-3; size: once
CDR3: CASSTSGGVGKTQYF; DNA: TGTGCCAGCAGTACTAGCGGGGGAGTTGGGAAGACCCAGTACTTC; V: TRBV2; D: TRBD2; J: TRBJ2-5; size: -
CDR3: CAWSLGVDIYF; DNA: TGTGCCTGGAGTTTGGGTGTGGACATATATTTT; V: TRBV30; D: -; J: TRBJ1-3; size: few
CDR3: CASSTQGAGGANVLTF; DNA: TGTGCCAGCTCTACGCAGGGGGCAGGTGGGGCCAACGTCCTGACTTTC; V: TRBV18; D: TRBD1; J: TRBJ2-6; size: -
CDR3: CASSPGQGGHIQYF; DNA: TGTGCCAGCAGCCCGGGACAGGGGGGACACATTCAGTACTTC; V: TRBV7-2; D: TRBD1; J: TRBJ2-4; size: -
CDR3: CASRKGGLESDTQYF; DNA: TGTGCCAGCCGTAAGGGGGGCTTGGAATCAGATACGCAGTATTTT; V: TRBV7-2; D: -; J: TRBJ2-3; size: -
CDR3: CASSQVGTGYTEAFF; DNA: TGCGCCAGCAGCCAAGTCGGGACAGGGTACACTGAAGCTTTCTTT; V: TRBV4-1; D: TRBD1; J: TRBJ1-1; size: few
CDR3: CASSATGFDAGNTIYF; DNA: TGTGCCAGCAGTGCTACAGGATTTGACGCTGGAAACACCATATATTTT; V: TRBV6-1; D: -; J: TRBJ1-3; size: -
CDR3: CASSLGGYYGYTF; DNA: TGTGCCAGCAGCCTAGGGGGTTACTATGGCTACACCTTC; V: TRBV5-6; D: -; J: TRBJ1-2; size: -
CDR3: CASSATQGDYGYTF; DNA: TGTGCCAGCAGCGCAACCCAGGGCGACTATGGCTACACCTTC; V: TRBV6-1; D: -; J: TRBJ1-2; size: -
CDR3: CASSLKRGDYTF; DNA: TGTGCCAGCAGCTTAAAACGTGGGGACTACACCTTC; V: TRBV7-8; D: -; J: TRBJ1-2; size: -
CDR3: CASSSDTLRSSYEQYF; DNA: TGCGCCAGCAGTTCAGACACCCTGAGGAGCTCCTACGAGCAGTACTTC; V: TRBV5-1; D: -; J: TRBJ2-7; size: -
CDR3: CASSLEQNTGELFF; DNA: TGCGCCAGCAGCTTGGAGCAGAACACCGGGGAGCTGTTTTTT; V: TRBV5-1; D: -; J: TRBJ2-2; size: -
CDR3: CASSLAFYEQFF; DNA: TGCGCCAGCAGCTTGGCTTTCTATGAGCAGTTCTTC; V: TRBV5-1; D: -; J: TRBJ2-1; size: -
CDR3: CSAREVLEAFF; DNA: TGCAGTGCTAGAGAAGTTCTTGAAGCTTTCTTT; V: TRBV20-1; D: -; J: TRBJ1-1; size: -
CDR3: CASKLYLQGIYGYTF; DNA: TGTGCCAGCAAGTTATACCTACAGGGGATATATGGCTACACCTTC; V: TRBV6-5; D: TRBD1; J: TRBJ1-2; size: -
CDR3: CASSMGQGLGYGYTF; DNA: TGTGCCAGTAGTATGGGCCAGGGGCTAGGATATGGCTACACCTTC; V: TRBV19; D: -; J: TRBJ1-2; size: -
CDR3: CASSSELAVSEQYF; DNA: TGCGCCAGCAGCTCAGAACTAGCGGTCTCCGAGCAGTACTTC; V: TRBV5-1; D: TRBD2; J: TRBJ2-7; size: once